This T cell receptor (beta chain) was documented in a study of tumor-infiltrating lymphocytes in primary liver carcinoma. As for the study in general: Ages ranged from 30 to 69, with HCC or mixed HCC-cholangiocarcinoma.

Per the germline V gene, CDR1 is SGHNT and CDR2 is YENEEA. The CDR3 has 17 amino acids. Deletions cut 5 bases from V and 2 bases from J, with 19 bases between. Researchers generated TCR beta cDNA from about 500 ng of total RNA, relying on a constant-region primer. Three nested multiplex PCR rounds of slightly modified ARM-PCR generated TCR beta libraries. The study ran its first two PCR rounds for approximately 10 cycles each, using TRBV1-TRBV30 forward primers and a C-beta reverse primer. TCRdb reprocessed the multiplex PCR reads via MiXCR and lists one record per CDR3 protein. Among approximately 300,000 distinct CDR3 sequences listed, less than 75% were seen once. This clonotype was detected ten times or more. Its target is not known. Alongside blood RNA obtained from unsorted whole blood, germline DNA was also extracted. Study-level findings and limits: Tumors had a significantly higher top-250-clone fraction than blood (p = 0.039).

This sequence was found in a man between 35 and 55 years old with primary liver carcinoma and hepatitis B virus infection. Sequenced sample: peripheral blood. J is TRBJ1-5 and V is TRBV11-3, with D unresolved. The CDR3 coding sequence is TGTGCCAGCAGCACCCTCTGCAGTGAAATGGGCAATCAGCCCCAGCATTTT. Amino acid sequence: CASSTLCSEMGNQPQHF.